This record covers a single T cell receptor beta chain. What it recognizes is unknown. The V end lost 0 bases, the J end lost 4 bases, and 10 bases lay between the germline ends. The CDR3 sequence is 15 residues long. Germline lookup yields CDR1 MGHRA and CDR2 YSYEKL. These data originate in a study of cytomegalovirus exposure and HLA in healthy donors. Study information: The 100 to 150 validation repertoires used the same platform as the approximately 670 first-cohort repertoires, a later analysis reported.

Repertoires were generated with immunoSEQ multiplex PCR, while TCRdb's copy carries only in-frame clones and drops some. The data contain 120,000 to 150,000 clones, roughly 86% of them seen just once; the ten biggest clones take up approximately 8.7%. Study results and limitations: The study put 150 or so TCR beta chains on its list as cytomegalovirus-associated. Subsequent analysis showed first-cohort TCR clusters tending to co-occur in 120 validation repertoires.

The rearrangement uses TRBV4-1 and TRBJ1-5; D not certain. The TCR sequence derives from a man younger than 30 in good health and CMV-seropositive. The material sequenced was PBMCs. CDR3 in DNA: TGCGCCAGCAGCCAAGATCGTCCAGTTAATCAGCCCCAGCATTTT. This encodes CASSQDRPVNQPQHF.